This passage covers 28 T cell receptor beta chains from one sample sequenced in a study of high-grade serous ovarian cancer treatment subgroups. Produced via immunoSEQ multiplex PCR; TCRdb's table is partial and in-frame only. Seen here are around 30,000 clones, around 84% observed once, and the top ten hold 2.1%. The tumor samples were collected prior to definitive surgery or chemotherapy. Sequenced: tumor tissue. These receptors all come from a human donor with high-grade serous ovarian cancer.

Written as DNA, the CDR3 is TGTGCCAGCAGCTCCTCGGCAGATACGCAGTATTTT. Translation: CASSSSADTQYF. This sequence joins TRBV7-2 and TRBJ2-3; no definite D call. Per the germline V gene, CDR1 is SGHTA and CDR2 is FQGNSA. V dropped 4 bases and J dropped 4 bases, with 6 bases sitting between them. CDR3 length equals 12 residues.

The chain has TRBV19 and TRBJ2-7; TRBD2 matches 8 bases. Germline CDR1 and CDR2: LNHDA and SQIVND (reference sequence). The CDR3 covers 15 residues. Trimming removed 4 bases from V and 0 bases from J; junction bases left unmatched: 5. In DNA, the CDR3 is TGTGCCAGTAGTAACGGGAGGGGCAGCTCCTACGAGCAGTACTTC. Its translation is CASSNGRGSSYEQYF.

The CDR3 nucleotides read TGTGCCAGCAGTCAGGGACAGGGGGGAGGGGCCAACGTCCTGACTTTC. Its protein is CASSQGQGGGANVLTF. J is TRBJ2-6 and V is TRBV28; 11 positions match TRBD1. The germline CDR1 and CDR2 sequences are MDHEN and SYDVKM. V dropped 5 bases and J dropped 4; count of bases not matched to a gene: 4. The CDR3 runs to 16 residues.

The J gene is TRBJ1-5, the V gene TRBV5-6; D might be TRBD1 (5 bases). Germline lookup yields CDR1 SGHDT and CDR2 YYEEEE. The CDR3 runs 17 residues. The V and J ends lost 0 bases and 0 bases respectively, with 13 bases between them. The CDR3 loop reads CASSLGVGEVSNQPQHF. The CDR3 DNA is TGTGCCAGCAGCTTGGGGGTAGGGGAGGTTAGCAATCAGCCCCAGCATTTT. Supplemented by reference TRBV5-6 and TRBJ1-5, the full variable domain reads DAGVTQSPTHLIKTRGQQVTLRCSPKSGHDTVSWYQQALGQGPQFIFQYYEEEERQRGNFPDRFSGHQFPNYSSELNVNALLLGDSALYLCASSLGVGEVSNQPQHFGDGTRLSIL.

This clone was found a few times. The chain combines TRBV18 with TRBJ2-7, with 13 bases lining up with TRBD2. The CDR3 runs to 16 residues. After removal of 4 bases from V and 6 bases from J, the junction contained 9 bases not matched to a gene. Germline CDR1 is KGHSH and CDR2 is LQKENI. The CDR3 bases are TGTGCCAGCTCACAGACTCCCGGGACTAGCGGGATCGAGCAGTACTTC. Encoded protein: CASSQTPGTSGIEQYF.

The V and J genes are TRBV10-3 and TRBJ1-1; 7 bases fit TRBD1. This CDR3 comprises 17 residues. The germline CDR1 and CDR2 sequences are ENHRY and SYGVKD. With 0 bases clipped from V and 5 bases from J, the junction kept 12 bases outside the gene matches. Written as DNA, the CDR3 is TGTGCCATCAGTGAGTCAGAGCTGGACAGGTGGGGGACTGAAGCTTTCTTT. Translating gives CAISESELDRWGTEAFF.

V and J are TRBV2 and TRBJ2-7; D tentatively fits TRBD1 or TRBD2 (5 bases each). Germline loops: CDR1 SNHLY, CDR2 FYNNEI. The CDR3 has 16 amino acids. The V gene lost 6 bases and the J gene lost 2 bases, with 20 bases spanning the gap. CDR3 amino acids: CASSPSPGRMTYEQYF. The CDR3 DNA reads TGTGCCAGCAGCCCCTCTCCGGGACGGATGACCTACGAGCAGTACTTC.

This chain connects TRBV5-1 to TRBJ2-7, with 13 bases lining up with TRBD2. The CDR3 sequence is 15 residues long. The germline gives CDR1 SGHRS, CDR2 YFSETQ. The V and J ends lost 4 bases and 5 bases, in that order; junction bases with no gene match: 6. The CDR3 bases are TGCGCCAGCAGCCCCGGGACTAGCGGGAATGACGAGCAGTACTTC. Its protein product is CASSPGTSGNDEQYF.

The chain is built from TRBV20-1 and TRBJ2-7; no definite D call. The CDR3 runs to 11 residues. The germline gives CDR1 DFQATT, CDR2 SNEGSKA (reference sequence). V gave up 6 bases and J gave up 2 bases, with 8 bases separating them. In nucleotides, the CDR3 is TGCAGTGCCGGACGTGCCTACGAGCAGTACTTC. Translated, it gives CSAGRAYEQYF.

The gene calls are TRBV5-1 and TRBJ1-2, with TRBD1 as a possible D gene (5 bases). V was cut by 4 bases and J by 8 bases, with 18 bases left in between. CDR3 length: 14 residues. CDR1 and CDR2 (germline): SGHRS, YFSETQ. For the CDR3, the DNA is TGCGCCAGCAGCCCTAGACAGCCTTCAGAGGGCTACACCTTC. Its protein is CASSPRQPSEGYTF.

This clone was counted once. This sequence joins TRBV27 and TRBJ2-2, with 8 bases identical to TRBD1. Unmatched junction bases numbered 5, after V lost 7 bases and J lost 4 bases. The CDR3 runs 14 residues. Germline CDR1 and CDR2: MNHEY and SMNVEV (reference sequence). The CDR3 loop reads CASNLRGRTGELFF. CDR3 sequence (DNA): TGTGCCAGCAATCTCAGGGGGCGCACCGGGGAGCTGTTTTTT.

This sequence joins TRBV27 and TRBJ1-1; 9 nucleotides align to TRBD1. This CDR3 is built from 16 residues. Germline V gene lookup returns CDR1 MNHEY and CDR2 SMNVEV (reference sequence). Unmatched junction bases numbered 9, after V lost 6 bases and J lost 1 base. The CDR3 sequence is CASSRTTGGANTEAFF. DNA of the CDR3: TGTGCCAGCAGCAGGACTACAGGGGGCGCGAACACTGAAGCTTTCTTT.

The chain joins TRBV6-5 to TRBJ2-3, with 8 bases fitting TRBD2. The CDR3 sequence is 14 residues long. V was clipped by 7 bases and J by 2 bases; unmatched bases: 5. Germline CDR1 and CDR2: MNHEY and SVGAGI. The CDR3 protein is CASNAREVTDTQYF. DNA of the CDR3: TGTGCCAGCAACGCGCGGGAGGTCACAGATACGCAGTATTTT.

The chain carries TRBV27 and TRBJ2-3, with no clear D. V shed 6 bases and J shed 5 bases, with 6 bases lying between them. The CDR3 is 11 amino acids. CDR1 is MNHEY and CDR2 is SMNVEV in the germline V gene (reference sequence). The CDR3 DNA is TGTGCCAGCAGCCTCCGAGATACGCAGTATTTT. This translates into CASSLRDTQYF.

The V gene is TRBV11-1, the J gene TRBJ2-3; 9 bases align to TRBD2. CDR3 length equals 16 residues. Trimming removed 0 bases from V and 0 bases from J; junction bases left unmatched: 1. CDR1 SGHAT and CDR2 FQDESV come from the germline V gene (reference sequence). The CDR3 reads CASSLALAGSTDTQYF. DNA for the CDR3: TGTGCCAGCAGCTTAGCTCTAGCGGGAAGCACAGATACGCAGTATTTT.

This chain connects TRBV2 to TRBJ2-1, with TRBD2 matching over 8 bases. Trimming at V came to 3 bases and at J to 4 bases, leaving 8 bases not matched to a gene. From germline, CDR1 is SNHLY and CDR2 FYNNEI. The CDR3 covers 16 residues. CDR3 amino acids: CASSDSSGSVYNEQFF. The CDR3 nucleotides are TGTGCCAGCAGTGACTCCAGCGGGAGCGTATACAATGAGCAGTTCTTC. Complete variable domain (other parts from reference TRBV2 and TRBJ2-1): EPEVTQTPSHQVTQMGQEVILRCVPISNHLYFYWYRQILGQKVEFLVSFYNNEISEKSEIFDDQFSVERPDGSNFTLKIRSTKLEDSAMYFCASSDSSGSVYNEQFFGPGTRLTVL.

The chain links TRBV5-8 to TRBJ2-5; 11 bases fit TRBD1. Trimming at V came to 4 bases and at J to 5 bases, leaving 7 bases not matched to a gene. CDR3 length: 15 amino acids. The germline CDR1 and CDR2 sequences are SGHTS and YDEGEE. As DNA, the CDR3 is TGTGCCAGCAGCGAGCGGACAGGGGGCTGGGAGACCCAGTACTTC. It yields the protein CASSERTGGWETQYF.

CDR3 DNA sequence: TGTGCCATCAGTAGGGGGACAGGCAGCTCCTACGAGCAGTACTTC. It translates to CAISRGTGSSYEQYF. The chain carries TRBV10-3 and TRBJ2-7; 8 positions agree with TRBD1. CDR1 is ENHRY, CDR2 SYGVKD, per germline. Germline trimming cut 5 bases from V and 0 bases from J; bases unmatched to any gene: 6. The CDR3 is made up of 15 amino acids.

V usage is TRBV30 and J usage is TRBJ1-5; D is undetermined. Germline lookup yields CDR1 GTSNPN and CDR2 SVGIG (reference sequence). This CDR3 comprises 13 residues. V was trimmed by 2 bases and J by 6 bases, leaving 11 bases between them. Here the CDR3 DNA reads TGTGCCTGGAGTAGCTCGGCGGGTCAGCCCCAGCATTTT. Its protein is CAWSSSAGQPQHF. Full variable domain (missing parts from reference TRBV30 and TRBJ1-5): SQTIHQWPATLVQPVGSPLSLECTVEGTSNPNLYWYRQAAGRGLQLLFYSVGIGQISSEVPQNLSASRPQDRQFILSSKKLLLSDSGFYLCAWSSSAGQPQHFGDGTRLSIL.

CDR3 sequence reads: CASSLAGEATQYF. The CDR3, as DNA: TGTGCCAGCAGCTTAGCAGGGGAAGCGACCCAGTACTTC. The V gene is TRBV7-3, the J gene TRBJ2-5; D perhaps matches TRBD1 (6 bases). Deletions cut 2 bases from V and 7 bases from J, with 11 bases between. This CDR3 spans 13 amino acids. Per the germline V gene, CDR1 is SGHTA and CDR2 is FQGTGA.

J is TRBJ2-7 and V is TRBV28; 8 nucleotides align to TRBD2. Germline V gene sequence: CDR1 MDHEN, CDR2 SYDVKM. V lost 5 bases to trimming and J lost 0 bases; unmatched junction nucleotides: 12. CDR3 length: 17 residues. This CDR3 reads CASSLAGGGGPSYEQYF. Here the CDR3 DNA reads TGTGCCAGCAGTCTCGCGGGGGGAGGGGGGCCCTCCTACGAGCAGTACTTC.

The chain recombines TRBV27 with TRBJ2-1; the match to TRBD2 covers 13 bases. From germline, CDR1 is MNHEY and CDR2 SMNVEV (reference sequence). The ends lost 5 bases at V and 10 bases at J; junction bases unmatched: 14. This CDR3 is 17 amino acids long. The CDR3 sequence: CASSPALTSGRSGEQFF. CDR3 bases: TGTGCCAGCAGTCCAGCCTTGACTAGCGGGAGGTCGGGCGAGCAGTTCTTC.

The gene calls are TRBV28 and TRBJ2-7; D is ambiguous. Trimming removed 3 bases from V and 4 bases from J, with 7 bases in between. The length of the CDR3 is 12 residues. Germline-derived CDR1 and CDR2 are MDHEN and SYDVKM. This CDR3 is CASSFVRYEQYF. In DNA, the CDR3 is TGTGCCAGCAGTTTCGTGCGATACGAGCAGTACTTC.

The chain combines TRBV2 with TRBJ2-7, with D unresolved. Trimming removed 6 bases from V and 0 bases from J, with 6 bases in between. There are 12 residues in the CDR3. Germline V lookup: CDR1 SNHLY, CDR2 FYNNEI. The CDR3 reads CASRGNSYEQYF. The CDR3 DNA reads as TGTGCCAGCAGAGGTAACTCCTACGAGCAGTACTTC.

V and J are TRBV18 and TRBJ2-7; 10 bases map to TRBD2. Germline-derived CDR1 and CDR2 are KGHSH and LQKENI. Trimming at V came to 2 bases and at J to 2 bases, leaving 9 bases not matched to a gene. The CDR3 is 17 residues long. This CDR3 is CASSPGTSGIYPYEQYF. CDR3 DNA: TGTGCCAGCTCACCAGGTACTAGCGGGATCTATCCCTACGAGCAGTACTTC. Looking up the rest from reference TRBV18 and TRBJ2-7 gives the full variable domain: NAGVMQNPRHLVRRRGQEARLRCSPMKGHSHVYWYRQLPEEGLKFMVYLQKENIIDESGMPKERFSAEFPKEGPSILRIQQVVRGDSAAYFCASSPGTSGIYPYEQYFGPGTRLTVT.

This chain joins TRBV2 and TRBJ1-4; no definite D call. This CDR3 has 13 amino acids. Germline V lookup: CDR1 SNHLY, CDR2 FYNNEI. Trimming left V 4 bases short and J 4 bases short, with 7 bases between. The CDR3 protein is CASSADHNEKLFF. The CDR3 coding sequence is TGTGCCAGCAGTGCAGACCATAATGAAAAACTGTTTTTT.

The rearrangement uses TRBV28 and TRBJ1-2; D is uncertain. CDR3 length equals 11 residues. From germline, CDR1 is MDHEN and CDR2 SYDVKM. The V and J ends lost 8 bases and 2 bases respectively, with 6 bases between them. In DNA form, the CDR3 reads TGTGCCAGCGGCCTCAACTATGGCTACACCTTC. Translated: CASGLNYGYTF.

This clone was found a few times. This sequence joins TRBV6-5 and TRBJ1-5, with unresolved D. Trimming took 10 bases from V and 0 from J, leaving 10 bases between them. CDR3 length: 13 residues. Germline loops: CDR1 MNHEY, CDR2 SVGAGI. The CDR3 nucleotides are TGTGCCACCGCCAGAAATAGCAATCAGCCCCAGCATTTT. This codes for CATARNSNQPQHF.